This T cell receptor (beta chain) was found in a study of regulatory T cells in long-lasting Graves disease (dated by TCRdb to the early 2020s). Concerning the study at large: Antithyroid drugs had been taken for less than 3 months by newly diagnosed Graves' disease patients. The study was registered as a clinical trial and conducted in China. This study used TCR sequencing and RNA sequencing of peripheral blood to compare persistent Graves' disease patients against newly diagnosed Graves' disease patients. TCR sequencing covered around 13 persistent and about 20 newly diagnosed Graves' disease patients, around 33 samples in total.

This clonotype was observed at least ten times. Its recognized antigen is unknown. Per-base qualities were not stored, and no clone one base away is much larger. Receptor amplification or capture employed multiplex PCR. The listed sequencing device is Illumina HiSeq 4000. CDR3 regions were amplified by Arm-PCR with iRepertoire HTBI primers to construct TCR beta libraries. PCR products were gel purified before sequencing. Concerning the study's data processing: Gene usage analysis of CDR3 amino acid clonotypes relied on the approximately 62 TRBV and about 15 TRBJ segments identified across samples. Filtered high-quality paired reads were merged into contigs using COPE and FqMerger. Contigs were aligned with BLAST to IMGT TRBV, TRBD and TRBJ reference genes, and CDR3 was defined per IMGT. Clonotypes above 0.1% frequency were classified as highly expanded clones. Shannon entropy served as the measure of repertoire diversity, while the Gini coefficient captured V-J evenness. Clonotypes shared by more than one individual were considered public. TCRdb applied fastp at Q25 and MiXCR to the public reads, then kept only in-frame beta chains. Rows are unified per CDR3 protein, each entry keeping the most common DNA and genes. TCRdb assigned the V and J calls; the authors' analysis was not used. This sample gives approximately 490,000 distinct CDR3 sequences in total; 15% to 20% of them show up just once. The top ten clonotypes cover approximately 12% of the sample.

This sample's time point label indicates: newly diagnosed GD, antithyroid drugs for less than 3 months. For both TCR sequencing and RNA sequencing, RNA was extracted from PBMCs using TRIzol. The diagnosis of Graves' disease was made according to American Thyroid Association guidelines. The patients came from an endocrinology department in Xi'an, China. Each patient gave roughly 10 milliliters of peripheral blood, collected in an EDTA anticoagulant tube. PBMCs were isolated by Ficoll Paque Plus density gradient separation without further T cell sorting. An Agilent 2100 Bioanalyzer and agarose gel were used to check RNA quality, while a NanoDrop 2000 measured RNA concentration. The junction shows trimming of 7 bases on V and 1 base on J, and the gene matches do not reach 0 bases of it. Via the germline V gene, CDR1 is SNHLY and CDR2 FYNNEI. The CDR3 spans 12 residues, from the cysteine through the phenylalanine. Of the read, only the CDR3 DNA is kept; its 36 bases are in frame from base 1.

Study-level results and caveats: Only peripheral blood was studied, because thyroid tissue, the primary lesion, was inaccessible. Patients with persistent disease shared more public clonotypes (under 3,000) than newly diagnosed patients did (approximately 1,000). Persistent Graves' disease patients showed lower TCR Shannon entropy and fewer highly expanded clones than newly diagnosed patients, suggesting clonal expansion. Only the TCR beta chain was sequenced and analyzed. The authors noted that the small sample size was a limitation that may lower accuracy. Persistent disease showed preferential use of TRBV28, TRBJ1-2 and TRBJ2-5, whereas newly diagnosed disease favored TRBV20-1 and TRBJ2-1.

In addition, the sample was reused for a study of T cells in Graves' hyperthyroidism and ophthalmopathy. As the second publication notes: Graves' hyperthyroidism was defined as stable when no progression to ophthalmopathy occurred over 18 months of follow-up. Hyperthyroidism patients were newly diagnosed, had a disease duration of under 2 months, and were aged 18 to 65 years. The study excluded patients with uncontrolled infections, other autoimmune diseases, pregnancy or lactation. Clinical symptoms, serum thyroxine and TRAb, thyroid ultrasound, and orbital computed tomography formed the basis for the diagnoses. The TCR CDR3 was subjected to a first round of RT-PCR using the HTBI primer set and the Qiagen OneStep RT-PCR kit. Most expanded thyroid clonotypes (frequency above 0.001) were also found in blood, which suggests that blood repertoires may mirror thyroid immune responses. A 13 V-J signature model separated ophthalmopathy from stable hyperthyroidism, with approximately 87% sensitivity and 81.08% specificity in cross-validation and 80%/75% in testing. In validation, the model predicted progression to ophthalmopathy a median of roughly 6.1 months before onset, with over 55% sensitivity and roughly 77% specificity. A discovery cohort of fewer than 110 patients, about 40 with Graves' ophthalmopathy and 57 with stable Graves' hyperthyroidism, was used to find distinguishing TCR V-J signatures. Prospective prediction of ophthalmopathy was tested in an independent validation cohort consisting of some 19 hyperthyroidism patients and approximately 16 patients who later progressed to ophthalmopathy. The 80 to 100 discovery patients were randomly divided into training and test sets at a 7:3 ratio. The study also compared thyroid tissue and blood T-cell repertoires from a handful of Graves' hyperthyroidism patients. Following sampling, methimazole starting at 30 mg daily was given to hyperthyroidism patients, and high-dose intravenous methylprednisolone was given to ophthalmopathy patients. A second multiplex PCR round built the libraries, followed by size selection and purification. Libraries were sequenced paired-end with 100 bp reads on an Illumina HiSeq2000. Raw data were processed with SOAPnuke, discarding reads with adapters, uncalled bases, mean Phred below 15, or no exact constant-primer or identifier match. COPE v1.2.5 was used to merge high-quality paired reads, and clonotypes were defined as unique nucleotide sequences. MiTCR v1.1 was used to align the clonotypes against IMGT TRBV, TRBD and TRBJ reference segments. Analysis was restricted to V-J combinations with a frequency above 0.0001, which covered 98% to 99.2% of repertoires. The TCS score was defined as the ratio of F50 (clonal expansion) to E x V (chaos), calculated using BLOSUM62-based TCRdist between CDR3 peptides within each V-J. Welch's t-statistics and random forest reduced around 520 V-J features to 13, which were used in a naive Bayes classifier (R e1071). No statistical method was used to fix the sample size in advance, and group allocation was not hidden from the investigators. TCR Vbeta CDR3 sequencing of some 140 peripheral blood samples (under 45 ophthalmopathy, about 80 hyperthyroidism and roughly 17 progressor patients) is reported in the paper.

This receptor was taken from a middle-aged man with Graves disease. Donor details come from another sample of the same person, matched by shared clones. The rearranged chain carries TRBV2 and TRBJ1-1, with 7 bases aligning to TRBD1. The sequences come from peripheral blood mononuclear cells (PBMCs), collected at new diagnosis, from a patient treated with antithyroid drugs. The nucleotide sequence is TGTGCCAGCAACAGGGGGAACACTGAAGCTTTCTTT. Translated, it reads CASNRGNTEAFF.